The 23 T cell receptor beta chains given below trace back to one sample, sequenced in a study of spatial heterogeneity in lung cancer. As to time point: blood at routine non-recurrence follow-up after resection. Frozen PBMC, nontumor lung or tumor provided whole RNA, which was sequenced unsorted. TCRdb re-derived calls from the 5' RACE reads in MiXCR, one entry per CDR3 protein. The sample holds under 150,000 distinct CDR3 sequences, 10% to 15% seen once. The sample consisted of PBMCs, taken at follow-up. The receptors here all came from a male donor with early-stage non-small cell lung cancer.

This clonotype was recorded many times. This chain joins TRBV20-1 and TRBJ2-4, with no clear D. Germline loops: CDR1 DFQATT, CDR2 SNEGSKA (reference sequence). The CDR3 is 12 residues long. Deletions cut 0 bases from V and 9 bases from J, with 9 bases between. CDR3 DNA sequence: TGCAGTGCTAGAGAACTCATAGGCATTCAGTACTTC. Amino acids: CSARELIGIQYF.

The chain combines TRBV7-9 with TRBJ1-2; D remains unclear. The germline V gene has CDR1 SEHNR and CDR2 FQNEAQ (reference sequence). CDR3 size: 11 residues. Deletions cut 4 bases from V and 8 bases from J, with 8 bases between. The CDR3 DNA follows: TGTGCCAGCAGCTGGAGGGTAGGCTACACCTTC. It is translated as CASSWRVGYTF. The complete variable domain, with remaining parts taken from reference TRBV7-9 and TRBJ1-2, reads DTGVSQNPRHKITKRGQNVTFRCDPISEHNRLYWYRQTLGQGPEFLTYFQNEAQLEKSRLLSDRFSAERPKGSFSTLEIQRTEQGDSAMYLCASSWRVGYTFGSGTRLTVV.

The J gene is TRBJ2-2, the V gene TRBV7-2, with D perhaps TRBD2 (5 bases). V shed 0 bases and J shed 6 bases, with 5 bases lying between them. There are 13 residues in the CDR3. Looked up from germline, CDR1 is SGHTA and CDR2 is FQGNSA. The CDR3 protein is CASSLARAGELFF. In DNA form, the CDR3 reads TGTGCCAGCAGCTTAGCGCGGGCCGGGGAGCTGTTTTTT.

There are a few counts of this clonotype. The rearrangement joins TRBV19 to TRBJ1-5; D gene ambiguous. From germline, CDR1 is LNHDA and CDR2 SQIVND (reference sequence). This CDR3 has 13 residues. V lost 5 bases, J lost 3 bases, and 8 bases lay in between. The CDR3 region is CASSEAVNQPQHF. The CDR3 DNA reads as TGTGCCAGTAGTGAGGCGGTCAATCAGCCCCAGCATTTT.

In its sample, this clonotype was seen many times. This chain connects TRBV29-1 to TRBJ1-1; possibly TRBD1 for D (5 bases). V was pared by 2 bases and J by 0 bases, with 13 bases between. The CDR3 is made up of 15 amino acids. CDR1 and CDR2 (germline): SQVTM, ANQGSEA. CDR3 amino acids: CSVEPRRGLNTEAFF. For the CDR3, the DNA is TGCAGCGTTGAACCCAGAAGGGGACTGAACACTGAAGCTTTCTTT.

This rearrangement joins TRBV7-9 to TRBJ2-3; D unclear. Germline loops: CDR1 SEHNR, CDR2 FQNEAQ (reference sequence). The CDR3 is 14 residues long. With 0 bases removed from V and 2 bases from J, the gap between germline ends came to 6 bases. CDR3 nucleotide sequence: TGTGCCAGCAGCTTAGCAGCTCCCACAGATACGCAGTATTTT. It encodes CASSLAAPTDTQYF.

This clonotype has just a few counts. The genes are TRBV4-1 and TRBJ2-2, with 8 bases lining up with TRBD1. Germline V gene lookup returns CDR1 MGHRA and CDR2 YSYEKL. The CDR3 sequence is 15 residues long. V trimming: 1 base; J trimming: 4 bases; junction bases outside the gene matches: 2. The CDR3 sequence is CASSQAGGITGELFF. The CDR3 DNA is TGCGCCAGCAGCCAAGCAGGGGGCATCACCGGGGAGCTGTTTTTT.

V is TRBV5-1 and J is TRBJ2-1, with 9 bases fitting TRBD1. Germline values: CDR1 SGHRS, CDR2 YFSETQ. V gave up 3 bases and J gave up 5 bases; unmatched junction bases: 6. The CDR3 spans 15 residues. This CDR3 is CASSWGQGFHNEQFF. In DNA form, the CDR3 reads TGCGCCAGCAGCTGGGGACAGGGATTCCACAATGAGCAGTTCTTC. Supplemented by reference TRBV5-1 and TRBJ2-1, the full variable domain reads KAGVTQTPRYLIKTRGQQVTLSCSPISGHRSVSWYQQTPGQGLQFLFEYFSETQRNKGNFPGRFSGRQFSNSRSEMNVSTLELGDSALYLCASSWGQGFHNEQFFGPGTRLTVL.

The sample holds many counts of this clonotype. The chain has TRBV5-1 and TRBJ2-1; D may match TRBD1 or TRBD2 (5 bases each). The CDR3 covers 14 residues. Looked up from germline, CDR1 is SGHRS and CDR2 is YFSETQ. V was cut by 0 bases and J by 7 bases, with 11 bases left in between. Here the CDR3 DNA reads TGCGCCAGCAGCTTGGCTGGGGACGTAAATGAGCAGTTCTTC. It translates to CASSLAGDVNEQFF.

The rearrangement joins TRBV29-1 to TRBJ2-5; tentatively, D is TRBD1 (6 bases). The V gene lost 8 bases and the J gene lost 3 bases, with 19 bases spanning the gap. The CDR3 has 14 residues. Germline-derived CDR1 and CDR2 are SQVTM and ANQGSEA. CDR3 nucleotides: TGCAGCTCCTCCCCCACTGACAGGAAAGAGACCCAGTACTTC. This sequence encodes CSSSPTDRKETQYF.

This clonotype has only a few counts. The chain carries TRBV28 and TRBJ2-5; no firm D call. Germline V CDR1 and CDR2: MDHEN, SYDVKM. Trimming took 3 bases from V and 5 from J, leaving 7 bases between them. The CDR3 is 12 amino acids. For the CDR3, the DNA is TGTGCCAGCAGTTTGCGATCCGAGACCCAGTACTTC. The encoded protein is CASSLRSETQYF. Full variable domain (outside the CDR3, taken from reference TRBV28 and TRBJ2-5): DVKVTQSSRYLVKRTGEKVFLECVQDMDHENMFWYRQDPGLGLRLIYFSYDVKMKEKGDIPEGYSVSREKKERFSLILESASTNQTSMYLCASSLRSETQYFGPGTRLLVL.

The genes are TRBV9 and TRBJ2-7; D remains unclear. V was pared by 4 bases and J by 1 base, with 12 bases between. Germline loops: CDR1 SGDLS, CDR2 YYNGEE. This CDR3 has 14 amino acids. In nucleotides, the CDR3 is TGTGCCAGCAGCCGGCTTGGTTCTTCCTACGAGCAGTACTTC. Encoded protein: CASSRLGSSYEQYF.

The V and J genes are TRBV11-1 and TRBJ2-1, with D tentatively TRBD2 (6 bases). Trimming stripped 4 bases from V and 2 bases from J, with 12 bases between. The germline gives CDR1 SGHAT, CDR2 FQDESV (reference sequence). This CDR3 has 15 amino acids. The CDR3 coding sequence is TGTGCCAGCAGCTCGCCGGGGAGGCCCTACAATGAGCAGTTCTTC. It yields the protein CASSSPGRPYNEQFF. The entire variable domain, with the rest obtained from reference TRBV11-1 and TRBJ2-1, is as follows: EAEVAQSPRYKITEKSQAVAFWCDPISGHATLYWYRQILGQGPELLVQFQDESVVDDSQLPKDRFSAERLKGVDSTLKIQPAELGDSAMYLCASSSPGRPYNEQFFGPGTRLTVL.

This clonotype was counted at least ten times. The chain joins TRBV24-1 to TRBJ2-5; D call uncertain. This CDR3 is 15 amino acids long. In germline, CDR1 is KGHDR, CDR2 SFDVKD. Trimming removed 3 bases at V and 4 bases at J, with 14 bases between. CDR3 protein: CATSDPGGWGETQYF. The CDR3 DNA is TGTGCCACCAGTGATCCCGGTGGCTGGGGAGAGACCCAGTACTTC.

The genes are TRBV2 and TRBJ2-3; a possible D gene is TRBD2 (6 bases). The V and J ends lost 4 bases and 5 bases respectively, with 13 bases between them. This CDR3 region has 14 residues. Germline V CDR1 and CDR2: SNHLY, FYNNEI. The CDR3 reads CASSVWGVGDTQYF. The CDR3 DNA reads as TGTGCCAGCAGTGTGTGGGGGGTGGGAGATACGCAGTATTTT.

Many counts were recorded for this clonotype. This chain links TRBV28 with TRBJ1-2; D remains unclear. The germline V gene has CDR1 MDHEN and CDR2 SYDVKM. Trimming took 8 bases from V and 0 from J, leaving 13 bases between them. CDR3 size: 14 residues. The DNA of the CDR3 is TGTGCCAGCCGTAGGGCCCCAGCTAACTATGGCTACACCTTC. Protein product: CASRRAPANYGYTF.

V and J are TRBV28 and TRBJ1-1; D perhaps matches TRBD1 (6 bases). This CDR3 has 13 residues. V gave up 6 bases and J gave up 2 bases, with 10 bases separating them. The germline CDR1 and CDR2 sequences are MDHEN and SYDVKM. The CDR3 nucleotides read TGTGCCAGCAGGTCAGGGGAAAACACTGAAGCTTTCTTT. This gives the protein CASRSGENTEAFF.

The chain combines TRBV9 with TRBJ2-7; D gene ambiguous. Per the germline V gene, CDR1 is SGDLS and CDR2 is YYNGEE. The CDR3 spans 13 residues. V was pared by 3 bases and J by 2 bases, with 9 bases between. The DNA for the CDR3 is TGTGCCAGCAGCGGTAAGGGTCCCTACGAGCAGTACTTC. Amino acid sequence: CASSGKGPYEQYF.

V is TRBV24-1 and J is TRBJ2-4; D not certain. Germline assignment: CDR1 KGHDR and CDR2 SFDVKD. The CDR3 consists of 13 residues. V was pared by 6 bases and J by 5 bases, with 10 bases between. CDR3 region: CATSPGQENIQYF. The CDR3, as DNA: TGTGCCACCAGTCCCGGGCAGGAAAACATTCAGTACTTC.

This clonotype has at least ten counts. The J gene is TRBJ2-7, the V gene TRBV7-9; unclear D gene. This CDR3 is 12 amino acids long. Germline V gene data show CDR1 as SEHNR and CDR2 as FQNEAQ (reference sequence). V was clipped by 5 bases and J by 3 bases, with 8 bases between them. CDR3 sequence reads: CASSPGNYEQYF. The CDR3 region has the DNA TGTGCCAGCAGCCCCGGTAACTACGAGCAGTACTTC.

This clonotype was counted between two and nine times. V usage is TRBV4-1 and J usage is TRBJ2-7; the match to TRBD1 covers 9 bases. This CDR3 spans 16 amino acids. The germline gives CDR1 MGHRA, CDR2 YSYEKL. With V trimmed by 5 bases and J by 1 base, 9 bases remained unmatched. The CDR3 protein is CASSSYRGPLSYEQYF. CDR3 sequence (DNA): TGCGCCAGCAGCTCATACAGGGGGCCGTTGTCCTACGAGCAGTACTTC.

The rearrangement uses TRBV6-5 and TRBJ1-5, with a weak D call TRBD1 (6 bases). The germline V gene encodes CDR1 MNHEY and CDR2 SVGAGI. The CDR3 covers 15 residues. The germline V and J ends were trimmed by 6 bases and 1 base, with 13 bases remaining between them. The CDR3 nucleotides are TGTGCCAGCAGGCGCGGGACAATCAGCAATCAGCCCCAGCATTTT. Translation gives CASRRGTISNQPQHF.

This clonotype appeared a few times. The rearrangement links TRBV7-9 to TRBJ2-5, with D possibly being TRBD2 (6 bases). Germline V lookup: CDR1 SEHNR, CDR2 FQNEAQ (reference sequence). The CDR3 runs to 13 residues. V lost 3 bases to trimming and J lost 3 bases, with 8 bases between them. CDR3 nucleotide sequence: TGTGCCAGCAGCTTCGGGACTGAAGAGACCCAGTACTTC. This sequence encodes CASSFGTEETQYF.